This T cell receptor beta chain is drawn from a study of blood T cell repertoires in COVID-19 (dated by TCRdb to the early 2020s). Looking at the study overall: Samples covering the acute and convalescent phases of COVID-19 were provided by collaborators in the United States, Italy and Spain. The prospective study material was composed of cDNA or gDNA derived from T cells, B-cell-depleted T cells, or PBMCs. Deeply sampled blood TCRbeta repertoires from subjects exposed to, actively infected with, or recovered from COVID-19 were included in the dataset. A freely available public database, intended as a resource for researchers studying the immune response to SARS-CoV-2, is where the repertoires were released. The samples were drawn from two sources: the first 160 participants of the ongoing ImmuneRACE study, and 1,254 subjects contributed by 6 global collaborators. Nearly every sample came with metadata listing a de-identified subject ID, COVID-19 status, age in years and sex. HLA class I and class II types, where available, came from metadata supplied by the sample provider rather than from assay-based typing.

Trimming removed 4 bases from V and 2 bases from J, leaving 15 bases between the germline ends. The CDR3, cysteine through phenylalanine, is 16 amino acids long. The sequence is cut down to CDR3 DNA, 48 bases in frame from base 1. CDR1 SGHRS and CDR2 YFSETQ are derived from the germline V gene. The collaborating institutions used their own protocols to collect whole blood in K2EDTA tubes. For TCRbeta analysis, collaborators shipped samples as frozen whole blood, isolated PBMCs, or DNA extracted from either of those sample types. In regard to this clone: Its antigen is still unknown. Per-base qualities were not stored, and no clone one base away is much larger.

TCRbeta CDR3 regions were amplified from genomic DNA by means of the immunoSEQ Assay, a bias-controlled multiplex PCR. Turning to the authors' computational methods: The number of nucleated cells in each sample was estimated by amplification of reference gene primers within the assay. To quantify the absolute abundance of each unique TCRbeta CDR3 rearrangement, sequence reads were collapsed and filtered. For each sample, productive Simpson clonality was calculated by taking the square root of Simpson's diversity index across productive rearrangements. As stored in TCRdb, this immuneACCESS dataset retains in-frame rearrangements with V and J assigned. A fraction of the clones does not appear; measured against another copy, unresolved V genes explain less than half of the discrepancy, and the remainder lacks a known reason. V and J calls plus clone size are reproduced from that table; the DNA served to infer D and trimming. The sample table records some 320,000 clones; 85% of these occur just once. The ten largest clones capture 7.2% of the sample.

What the study reported, not specific to this receptor: The quantity of clinical and demographic metadata differed by source and by participant and was supplied without curation.

The sequence links TRBV5-1 to TRBJ2-2; TRBD1 is possibly the D segment (6 matching bases). The source of this sequence is a human donor in a cohort sampled during active COVID-19. Sequencing was performed on peripheral blood. The nucleotide sequence reads TGCGCCAGCAGCGTCCGGGACACCCGTAACACCGGGGAGCTGTTTTTT. This is translated as CASSVRDTRNTGELFF.